This T cell receptor beta chain is drawn from a study of post-analysis software for immune sequencing data. Presence of unique molecular identifiers characterized the TCR beta cDNA libraries. Using its own MiXCR run on the PCR reads, TCRdb lists one record per CDR3 protein. The repertoire consists of fewer than 600,000 distinct CDR3 sequences, with around 40% occurring once and the leading ten covering about 12%. This clonotype was found a few times. This clonotype was obtained from a girl aged 10-17 years with multiple sclerosis. The material sequenced was blood.

Here the CDR3 reads CASSHAGANVLTF. The CDR3 DNA is TGTGCCAGCAGCCACGCTGGGGCCAACGTCCTGACTTTC. The genes are TRBV7-6 and TRBJ2-6; the D is unclear. Trimming took off 5 bases at V and 2 bases at J, with 4 bases between the two ends. This CDR3 is 13 amino acids long. Germline V gives CDR1 SGHVS, CDR2 FNYEAQ.